These T cell receptor beta chains were read from a single sample in a study of CD8 T cells in ankylosing spondylitis. From the 5' RACE reads, TCRdb called clonotypes with MiXCR, one entry per CDR3 protein. The sample includes 200,000 to 250,000 distinct CDR3 sequences, over 30% of them seen just once. The material sequenced was blood, either unsorted or a sorted T cell fraction (not recorded which). The receptors come from a male donor with ankylosing spondylitis or in good health (not recorded which). Each CDR3 is given with its conserved first and last residue. The D gene is left open where the match is weak. Some rows have no size entry. The others give once, few or many, or a class for an expanded clone.

CDR3 | DNA | size | V | D | J
CSVTGTTYEQYF | TGCAGCGTTACCGGGACAACTTACGAGCAGTACTTC | NA | TRBV29-1 | NA | TRBJ2-7
CASRPLGGGAWEQFF | TGTGCCAGCAGACCCTTGGGCGGGGGGGCTTGGGAGCAGTTCTTC | NA | TRBV7-2 | TRBD2 | TRBJ2-1
CASSLDANPSTDTQYF | TGTGCCAGCAGCTTGGATGCGAACCCTAGCACAGATACGCAGTATTTT | few | TRBV5-6 | NA | TRBJ2-3
CASSLRTGGLQPQHF | TGTGCCAGCAGTCTTCGGACAGGGGGCCTTCAGCCCCAGCATTTT | few | TRBV28 | TRBD1 | TRBJ1-5
CSARQILNTEAFF | TGCAGCGCCCGACAGATCCTGAACACTGAAGCTTTCTTT | NA | TRBV29-1 | NA | TRBJ1-1
CASSNIPTAKNSGANVLTF | TGTGCCAGCAGCAACATCCCGACAGCTAAAAACTCTGGGGCCAACGTCCTGACTTTC | few | TRBV7-6 | NA | TRBJ2-6
CSATGIDTQYF | TGCAGTGCTACGGGAATAGATACGCAGTATTTT | NA | TRBV20-1 | NA | TRBJ2-3
CASAGYLEEPQHF | TGTGCCAGCGCAGGGTACCTGGAGGAGCCCCAGCATTTT | NA | TRBV27 | NA | TRBJ1-5
CSVLSGDVQNTGELFF | TGCAGCGTCCTCTCTGGGGACGTCCAAAACACCGGGGAGCTGTTTTTT | NA | TRBV29-1 | NA | TRBJ2-2
CASSDPGTRYNEQFF | TGTGCCAGCAGTGACCCCGGGACACGATACAATGAGCAGTTCTTC | NA | TRBV25-1 | NA | TRBJ2-1
CASSFSTDHLSYEQYF | TGTGCCAGCAGCTTTAGTACAGATCATCTCTCCTACGAGCAGTACTTC | few | TRBV5-5 | NA | TRBJ2-7